These 18 T cell receptor beta chains originate from one sample sequenced in a study of cytomegalovirus exposure and HLA in healthy donors. The PCR ran on 60 Vbeta and 13 Jbeta primers. Sequencing was performed with immunoSEQ multiplex PCR; in TCRdb, only in-frame clones are kept and a portion is missing. Of approximately 76,000 clones in the sample, approximately 79% were seen once. The specimen was PBMCs. The origin of the receptors is a young man in good health and CMV-seronegative.

This CDR3 is CASSLFPGADTQYF. CDR3 coding DNA: TGTGCCAGCAGCTTATTTCCTGGAGCAGATACGCAGTATTTT. The rearrangement uses TRBV7-2 and TRBJ2-3; D is uncertain. The length of the CDR3 is 14 residues. Deletions cut 2 bases from V and 4 bases from J, with 10 bases between. Germline loops: CDR1 SGHTA, CDR2 FQGNSA.

This chain connects TRBV2 to TRBJ1-1; 8 bases are shared with TRBD1. CDR1 SNHLY and CDR2 FYNNEI come from the germline V gene. CDR3 length: 12 amino acids. In DNA, the CDR3 is TGTCGTTCTCAGGGGGCGGACACTGAAGCTTTCTTT. It yields the protein CRSQGADTEAFF.

The V gene is TRBV7-2, the J gene TRBJ2-1; 10 bases align to TRBD1. From germline, CDR1 is SGHTA and CDR2 FQGNSA. This CDR3 comprises 16 residues. The J segment lost 6 bases and the V segment lost 5 bases, leaving 10 bases of the junction unmatched. CDR3: CASSLAGTGVGNEQFF. The CDR3 region has the DNA TGTGCCAGCAGCCTCGCCGGGACAGGGGTCGGCAATGAGCAGTTCTTC.

The chain employs TRBV6-5 and TRBJ2-1; 14 nucleotides align to TRBD2. The V segment lost 7 bases and the J segment 8 bases; nucleotides outside the gene matches: 7. CDR1 MNHEY and CDR2 SVGAGI come from the germline V gene. The length of the CDR3 is 15 residues. The CDR3 here is CASNSWTSGRYEQFF. CDR3 nucleotide sequence: TGTGCCAGCAACTCTTGGACTAGCGGGAGGTATGAGCAGTTCTTC.

This clone has just a few counts. This chain joins TRBV7-2 and TRBJ1-5, with a tentative D call TRBD1 (6 bases). Trimming took 5 bases from V and 2 from J, leaving 10 bases between them. Germline assignment: CDR1 SGHTA and CDR2 FQGNSA. CDR3 size: 14 residues. The CDR3 loop is CASSPRQGNQPQHF. The DNA of the CDR3 is TGTGCCAGCAGCCCCCGACAGGGCAATCAGCCCCAGCATTTT.

The rearrangement uses TRBV4-1 and TRBJ2-5; 7 bases fit TRBD2. The junction had 6 bases not matched to a gene; V was cut back by 0 bases and J by 2 bases. In germline, CDR1 is MGHRA, CDR2 YSYEKL. This CDR3 is 16 amino acids long. CDR3 sequence (DNA): TGCGCCAGCAGCCAAGAGAGGACTAGAGGGCAAGAGACCCAGTACTTC. Encoded protein: CASSQERTRGQETQYF.

As concerns this clone: The same CDR3 is also encoded by other DNA sequences in this sample. The chain carries TRBV4-1 and TRBJ1-1; 8 bases are a match to TRBD1. Trimming at V came to 4 bases and at J to 5 bases, leaving 3 bases not matched to a gene. CDR1 is MGHRA and CDR2 is YSYEKL in the germline V gene. CDR3 size: 13 residues. The CDR3 bases are TGCGCCAGCAGCCTGAGGACAGGGACTGAAGCTTTCTTT. Translation: CASSLRTGTEAFF.

This rearrangement joins TRBV19 to TRBJ1-1; 7 bases match TRBD1. V lost 2 bases to trimming and J lost 5 bases; unmatched junction nucleotides: 2. The CDR3 loop spans 13 amino acids. Germline CDR1 is LNHDA and CDR2 is SQIVND (reference sequence). The CDR3 loop is CASSISRGTEAFF. In DNA form, the CDR3 reads TGTGCCAGTAGTATAAGCAGGGGGACTGAAGCTTTCTTT.

The genes are TRBV6-6 and TRBJ1-5; D call uncertain. V lost 4 bases, J lost 0 bases, and 4 bases lay in between. This CDR3 has 13 amino acids. Germline V gene data show CDR1 as MNHNY and CDR2 as SVGAGI (reference sequence). This CDR3 reads CASSSHSNQPQHF. DNA for the CDR3: TGTGCCAGCAGTTCACATAGCAATCAGCCCCAGCATTTT.

In its sample, this clone was seen once. The genes are TRBV18 and TRBJ1-2; 9 nucleotides line up with TRBD1. V dropped 8 bases and J dropped 3; count of bases not matched to a gene: 7. This CDR3 region has 14 residues. The germline gives CDR1 KGHSH, CDR2 LQKENI. CDR3 in amino acids: CASRTGAQDYGYTF. CDR3 coding DNA: TGTGCCAGCCGGACAGGGGCGCAGGACTATGGCTACACCTTC.

V usage is TRBV6-5 and J usage is TRBJ2-1, with TRBD2 as a possible D gene (6 bases). The germline V gene has CDR1 MNHEY and CDR2 SVGAGI. The CDR3 sequence is 14 residues long. Between the trimmed V and J ends, which lost 2 bases and 3 bases, there was a span of 8 bases. The CDR3 DNA reads as TGTGCCAGCAGTTACCGGACTATCTACAATGAGCAGTTCTTC. The encoded protein is CASSYRTIYNEQFF.

The rearrangement joins TRBV7-9 to TRBJ1-1; D is uncertain. Germline V gene lookup returns CDR1 SEHNR and CDR2 FQNEAQ (reference sequence). This CDR3 is built from 15 residues. V gave up 8 bases and J gave up 4 bases, with 20 bases separating them. In DNA form, the CDR3 reads TGTGCCAGCCGTCCCCCCAACAATATTCCCACTGAAGCTTTCTTT. Translation: CASRPPNNIPTEAFF.

With regard to this clone: At one of its ends the junction is not consistent with the germline gene, which may arise from a read error. This chain links TRBV7-9 with TRBJ2-2, with a weak D call TRBD1 (5 bases). Germline V gives CDR1 SEHNR, CDR2 FQNEAQ (reference sequence). This CDR3 has 16 residues. This chain's CDR3 is CSSSERTRDSTGELFF. In nucleotides, the CDR3 is TGTTCCAGCAGCGAAAGGACCAGGGATAGCACCGGGGAGCTGTTTTTT.

The chain carries TRBV27 and TRBJ2-7; D is perhaps TRBD2 (6 bases). Trimming pared 5 bases from V and 3 bases from J, leaving 20 bases between. Germline V gives CDR1 MNHEY, CDR2 SMNVEV (reference sequence). This CDR3 has 16 amino acids. The CDR3 sequence is CASSPGVPPFVYEQYF. For the CDR3, the DNA is TGTGCCAGCAGTCCGGGAGTCCCTCCCTTCGTCTACGAGCAGTACTTC.

This sequence joins TRBV18 and TRBJ2-6, with 7 bases fitting TRBD1. The length of the CDR3 is 17 residues. CDR1 is KGHSH and CDR2 is LQKENI in the germline V gene. The junction had 6 bases not matched to a gene; V was cut back by 4 bases and J by 0 bases. CDR3 in amino acids: CASSLDRAHSGANVLTF. The CDR3 coding sequence is TGTGCCAGCTCACTCGACAGGGCCCACTCTGGGGCCAACGTCCTGACTTTC.

This clone was seen only a few times. The V and J genes are TRBV27 and TRBJ2-7; 11 nucleotides agree with TRBD1. The length of the CDR3 is 14 residues. CDR1 MNHEY and CDR2 SMNVEV come from the germline V gene (reference sequence). V shed 6 bases, J shed 4 bases, and the junction held 5 bases outside the gene matches. The CDR3 nucleotides are TGTGCCAGCAGGCGGACAGGGGGCTCGTACGAGCAGTACTTC. This gives the protein CASRRTGGSYEQYF.

This chain joins TRBV7-6 and TRBJ2-7, with a tentative D call TRBD1 (5 bases). V lost 5 bases to trimming and J lost 3 bases, with 14 bases between them. CDR3 length: 14 residues. The germline V gene encodes CDR1 SGHVS and CDR2 FNYEAQ. The CDR3 region is CASSATDSNYEQYF. The CDR3 nucleotides read TGTGCCAGCAGCGCGACAGATTCCAACTACGAGCAGTACTTC.

The V gene is TRBV7-9, the J gene TRBJ2-2, with D maybe TRBD1 (5 bases). This CDR3 has 15 amino acids. Germline V lookup: CDR1 SEHNR, CDR2 FQNEAQ (reference sequence). V lost 1 base and J 5 bases, leaving 11 bases between the germline ends. This CDR3 reads CASSLGAGPTGELFF. CDR3 DNA sequence: TGTGCCAGCAGCTTAGGGGCAGGGCCGACCGGGGAGCTGTTTTTT.